This T cell receptor (beta chain) was profiled in a study of response to subunit inactivated influenza vaccine. Study results and caveats: Authors proposed each seasonal influenza vaccination draws in few new T cells.

TCRdb re-derived calls from the RT-PCR reads in MiXCR, one entry per CDR3 protein. The sample yields around 570,000 distinct CDR3 sequences, approximately 7.6% seen once. V was trimmed by 2 bases and J by 4 bases, leaving 12 bases between them. The CDR3 sequence is 15 residues long. The germline V gene encodes CDR1 KGHDR and CDR2 SFDVKD. With respect to this clonotype: Its antigen is not identified.

This TCR was recovered from a man between 50 and 70 years old who received an inactivated influenza vaccine. V usage is TRBV24-1 and J usage is TRBJ2-3; D is unclear. The sequencing used PBMCs from blood, collected roughly 24 months after vaccination. This CDR3 is CATSDYSLAPDTQYF. The CDR3 DNA follows: TGTGCCACCAGTGATTATAGCTTGGCCCCAGATACGCAGTATTTT.